These T cell receptor beta chains were read from a single sample in a study of OX40 agonist ivuxolimab in advanced cancers. Assay used: immunoSEQ multiplex PCR; TCRdb lists only in-frame clones, some missing. This sample has tens of thousands of clones, with about 90% found just once. The sequencing used CD4+ or CD8+ T cells sorted from blood, collected in a trial of the OX40 agonist ivuxolimab. The source of these receptors is an adult with an advanced solid tumor such as melanoma, head and neck, liver or kidney cancer. The CDR3 runs from the conserved cysteine through the conserved F or W. A D gene is named only where the DNA matches it firmly. Clone size is not always given. Where it is, it says once, few, many or a class for expanded clones.

abundance,v_gene,d_gene,j_gene,CDR3aa,CDR3nt
-,TRBV5-4,-,TRBJ2-5,CASSLAPRTEETQYF,TGTGCCAGCAGCTTAGCCCCTCGGACAGAAGAGACCCAGTACTTC
-,TRBV28,TRBD1,TRBJ2-7,CASSAGTGAYEQYF,TGTGCCAGCAGTGCCGGGACAGGTGCCTACGAGCAGTACTTC
once,TRBV6-5,-,TRBJ1-3,CASEGSGNTIYF,TGTGCCAGCGAGGGATCTGGAAACACCATATATTTT
-,TRBV6-6,-,TRBJ2-1,CASSYGGSYNEQFF,TGTGCCAGCAGTTACGGGGGATCCTACAATGAGCAGTTCTTC
few,TRBV4-2,-,TRBJ2-7,CASSQDPTAPSGEQYF,TGTGCCAGCAGCCAAGATCCGACAGCTCCTTCTGGAGAGCAGTACTTC
-,TRBV27,-,TRBJ2-7,CASRNTGLNSYEQYF,TGTGCCAGCAGGAACACAGGGTTGAACTCCTACGAGCAGTACTTC
-,TRBV7-9,-,TRBJ1-1,CASSLGPGTIPDTEAFF,TGTGCCAGCAGCTTAGGCCCTGGGACAATCCCGGACACTGAAGCTTTCTTT
once,TRBV19,TRBD1,TRBJ2-2,CASTPGQGIVGELFF,TGTGCCAGTACCCCGGGACAGGGGATCGTCGGGGAGCTGTTTTTT
-,TRBV2,TRBD2,TRBJ2-1,CASGTGTSAFF,TGTGCCAGCGGCACCGGGACTAGCGCCTTCTTC
-,TRBV6-5,TRBD1,TRBJ1-2,CASSYTRTGNYGYTF,TGTGCCAGCAGTTACACTCGGACAGGGAACTATGGCTACACCTTC
-,TRBV19,-,TRBJ2-7,CASSWDISYEQYF,TGTGCCAGTAGTTGGGACATCTCCTACGAGCAGTACTTC
-,TRBV29-1,-,TRBJ2-3,CSVLGADTQYF,TGCAGCGTTTTAGGGGCAGATACGCAGTATTTT
-,TRBV14,TRBD1,TRBJ2-1,CASSHRGTGSYNEQFF,TGTGCCAGCAGCCACCGGGGGACAGGGTCCTACAATGAGCAGTTCTTC
-,TRBV6-1,-,TRBJ1-4,CASSEEGSLGKLFF,TGTGCCAGCAGTGAAGAGGGGTCCCTGGGAAAACTGTTTTTT
-,TRBV5-8,-,TRBJ1-6,CASSSRYNSPLHF,TGTGCCAGCAGCTCCAGATATAATTCACCCCTCCACTTT
-,TRBV2,-,TRBJ1-5,CASSIQEINQPQHF,TGTGCCAGCAGTATACAGGAAATCAATCAGCCCCAGCATTTT
-,TRBV7-8,TRBD2,TRBJ2-3,CASSLRTSGGLDTQYF,TGTGCCAGCAGCTTACGTACTAGCGGGGGGTTAGATACGCAGTATTTT